This T cell receptor beta chain is from a study of T cell clusters in autoimmune cytopenias (dated by TCRdb to about 2019). In terms of the full investigation: Healthy donor controls had a mean age of approximately 56 years and a median age of approximately 61 years, with about half of the roughly 45 female. Per sample, TRB sequencing gave a median depth of roughly 52,000 reads and a median of about 2,500 distinct TRB clonotypes. In autoimmune cytopenia patients, peripheral blood TRB and IGH repertoires were sequenced during active disease and over treatment follow-up, together with healthy, CLL and autoimmune hepatitis controls. The goal of the study was to find out whether patients with autoimmune cytopenia have a disease-specific immune repertoire signature that could be used as a blood-based biomarker. Controls were approximately 25 age-matched healthy donors for primary cytopenia and around 13 age-matched CLL patients for secondary cytopenia. Autoimmune hepatitis repertoires were compared with those of about 25 age- and sex-matched healthy donors.

The paper as a whole reports these results and caveats: The T cell clusters were defined only in silico, and the functional role of the clusters was left to be validated experimentally. GLIPH suggested that primary autoimmune cytopenia patients lacked physiological T cell clusters: 45 to 55 clusters were exclusive to healthy donors versus 15 to 20 exclusive to patients. The cluster-lack signature was not observed for secondary cytopenia versus CLL, as the signature was apparently masked by the dominant lymphoma-associated repertoire. Healthy donors showed almost three-fold more exclusive TRB clusters than active autoimmune hepatitis patients, consistent with an autoimmunity-wide signature. The TRB repertoire shifts, including less even repertoires in secondary cytopenia and CLL, mostly reflected lymphoma bias and not autoimmunity.

Counted from cysteine to phenylalanine, this CDR3 has 16 amino acids. No nucleotide data were recorded. The CDR1 and CDR2 encoded by the germline V gene (reference sequence) are MNHEY and SMNVEV. For each sample, TRB amplification used roughly 250 ng of peripheral blood genomic DNA, equal to some 38,000 genome equivalents. TRB rearrangements were amplified by multiplex PCR following a touch-down protocol, with the TRB-A and TRB-B primer pools mixed in one tube. Two consecutive PCR reactions with Phusion HS II polymerase added Illumina adapters and sample indices to the amplicons. After gel purification with the NucleoSpin Gel and PCR Clean-up kit, the amplicons were quantified by Qubit and checked for quality on an Agilent 2100 Bioanalyzer. Libraries were sequenced on an Illumina MiSeq using 600-cycle, single-indexed, paired-end runs. In the source study's methods: MiXCR version 2.1.12 with the default MiXCR reference library was used to align and assemble TRB reads. A clone was defined by each unique CDR3 nucleotide sequence, and the analysis included only productive sequences supported by at least two reads. To assess repertoire diversity, an R script computed alpha-parameterized diversity profiles (alpha 0 to 5), which included the Shannon (alpha 1) and Simpson (alpha 2) indices. The tcR package was used to compute combinatorial TRB VJ usage, and cohorts were compared on this usage by principal component analysis with ade4. Using GLIPH, TCRbeta CDR3s were clustered on pairs of cohorts matched for age and read depth, and a Wilcoxon test was used to compare cluster frequencies. Each CDR3 protein sequence appears as one entry after TCRdb reprocessed the reads, and no DNA is included. TCRdb, not the authors, supplied the V and J calls. This sample's listing comprises some 4,600 distinct CDR3 sequences. The ten largest clonotypes hold approximately 70% of the sample.

As concerns this clonotype: Its antigen is still unknown.

This sample also belongs to another study, concerning T cell repertoires in aging, cancer and after chemotherapy. The second study's paper adds: Six donor age groups were covered, ranging from 30 or younger up to 70 or older, and each group contained at least three individuals. Control TCR repertoires from healthy donors were recorded over several months to years, and clear clonal overlap was observed across re-sampling. In total, the full dataset held about 9.5 million TCR reads. Compared with age-matched healthy donors, untreated patients with either hematological or solid cancers had significantly lower TCR diversity in the blood along with higher clonality. In healthy donors, the drop in TCR diversity with age came mainly from a loss of richness, whereas in cancer patients a loss of evenness also played a part. An increase in median generation probability over the chemotherapy interval was observed in both cancer cohorts, suggesting that the repertoire was reconstituted through rebound thymic output. It was noted by the authors that conclusions about immunological memory after chemotherapy cannot be drawn from the repertoire data. Peripheral blood TCR beta repertoires from healthy donors and cancer patients were profiled to examine immunoaging and T cell reconstitution after chemotherapy. The cohort comprised about 220 cancer patients, more than 90 with hematological and approximately 120 with solid cancers, plus 95 healthy donors as a reference group. MiXCR versions 2.12 and 3.0.5 were used to process the TRB sequences. Repertoire metrics included Shannon diversity, evenness, clonality (one minus evenness), and alpha-parameterized diversity profiles from alpha 0 to 5. Generation probabilities of clones in paired pre- and post-chemotherapy samples were computed with the IGoR algorithm.

Sequencing was carried out using peripheral blood. This sequence was found in a human donor in good health. Recombination joined TRBV27 with TRBJ2-1; TCRdb designates TRBD2, a call that cannot be tested without DNA. CDR3 region: CASSLSEGDSYNEQFF.